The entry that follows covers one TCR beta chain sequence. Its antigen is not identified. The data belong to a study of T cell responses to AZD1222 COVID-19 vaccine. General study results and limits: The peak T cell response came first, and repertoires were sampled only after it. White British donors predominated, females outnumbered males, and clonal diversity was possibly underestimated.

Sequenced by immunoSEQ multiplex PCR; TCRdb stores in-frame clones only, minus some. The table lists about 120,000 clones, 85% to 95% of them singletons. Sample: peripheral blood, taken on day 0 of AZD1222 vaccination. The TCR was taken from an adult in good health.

CDR3 sequence reads: CASRGRLAENTQYF. The CDR3 nucleotides read TGTGCCAGCAGGGGACGACTAGCGGAGAATACGCAGTATTTT. The chain recombines TRBV11-2 with TRBJ2-3, with 9 bases matching TRBD2. Unmatched junction bases numbered 8, after V lost 6 bases and J lost 7 bases. In germline, CDR1 is SGHAT, CDR2 FQNNGV. The CDR3 loop spans 14 amino acids.